The 4 T cell receptor beta chains below come from one sample, sequenced in a study of identical twins. TCRdb re-called the 5' RACE reads with MiXCR, one entry per CDR3 protein. In the table there are about 690,000 distinct CDR3 sequences, 6% to 6.5% of which are singletons. The specimen was naive T cells sorted from blood. Receptor source: a man aged 18 to 29 in good health.

The chain has TRBV5-1 and TRBJ2-2; possibly TRBD1 for D (6 bases). V was clipped by 4 bases and J by 7 bases, with 17 bases between them. The germline gives CDR1 SGHRS, CDR2 YFSETQ. The CDR3 contains 15 residues. CDR3 nucleotide sequence: TGCGCCAGCAGCCCACTACAGGGATACGACGGGGAGCTGTTTTTT. This gives the protein CASSPLQGYDGELFF.

This clonotype was detected many times. V gene TRBV20-1 combines with J gene TRBJ2-7; D might be TRBD2 (6 bases). V was pared by 4 bases and J by 0 bases, with 10 bases between. Germline values: CDR1 DFQATT, CDR2 SNEGSKA (reference sequence). The CDR3 is 13 amino acids. The CDR3 DNA reads TGCAGTGCTACGGCGGGACTCTCCTACGAGCAGTACTTC. Protein: CSATAGLSYEQYF.

The J gene is TRBJ2-7, the V gene TRBV4-3; D is perhaps TRBD2 (5 bases). V was trimmed by 1 base and J by 3 bases, leaving 13 bases between them. This CDR3 is built from 15 residues. The germline CDR1 and CDR2 sequences are LGHNA and YSLEER. The CDR3 reads CASSQALQAGYEQYF. CDR3 DNA sequence: TGCGCCAGCAGCCAAGCCTTGCAGGCGGGCTACGAGCAGTACTTC.

The chain combines TRBV30 with TRBJ2-1, with no clear D. The CDR3 runs 14 residues. From germline, CDR1 is GTSNPN and CDR2 SVGIG (reference sequence). Trimming pared 2 bases from V and 5 bases from J, leaving 13 bases between. The CDR3 sequence: CAWSQRARDNEQFF. The CDR3 nucleotides read TGTGCCTGGAGTCAAAGGGCACGGGACAATGAGCAGTTCTTC.